This T cell receptor (beta chain) was obtained from a study of tumor-infiltrating lymphocytes in primary liver carcinoma (dated by TCRdb to the late 2010s). With respect to the entire study: Hepatocellular carcinoma (four) or combined HCC and intrahepatic cholangiocarcinoma (one) was present in the five patients, who were three men and two women aged 30 to 69 years. Tumors of the five patients were stage T1-T3 N0M0 with maximum diameters of roughly 4.2 to 10 cm. Roughly 3.5 to 7.13 million productive TCRbeta reads were obtained per sample, and no significant difference in read depth was found between tissue types. TCRbeta repertoire sequencing, expression microarrays and whole-exome sequencing were combined in the study across five regions of each liver tumor, with adjacent normal tissue and blood also included. A total of 35 specimens from 5 patients, comprising approximately 25 tumor regions, 5 adjacent noncancerous liver tissues and 5 peripheral blood samples, were covered by TCRbeta repertoire sequencing. Agilent mRNA microarray profiling was performed on the 25 tumor region samples to relate TCRbeta repertoire diversity to the local molecular phenotype. High reproducibility was observed for the technical replicate repertoires, with mean shared-clone rates about 0.89 and correlation coefficients above 0.95. Broad study findings and their caveats: Only about 7-25% of top clones were found in all five regions of a tumor, suggesting spatial heterogeneity of tumor-infiltrating T cells. Because sequencing covered only the TCR beta chain and unpaired alpha chains were not captured, true repertoire diversity is likely underestimated. A significantly larger repertoire fraction was made up by the top 250 clones in tumors than in blood (p = 0.039). Comparison of CD4+ and CD8+ T cell repertoires was precluded by the use of bulk unsorted samples. The study included only a few patients, and the authors note findings should be validated in a larger study. Consistent with antigen-driven expansion, pairs of tumor regions showed higher repertoire overlap (mean roughly 36%) than either tumor-adjacent pairs (about 17%) or tumor-blood pairs (approximately 15%).

Starting from around 500 ng total RNA, TCRbeta-specific cDNA was produced by reverse transcription with a constant-region primer and ProtoScript II reverse transcriptase. TCRbeta libraries were built with three nested multiplex PCR rounds, a slightly modified ARM-PCR procedure. Multiplex TRBV1-TRBV30 forward primers and a Cbeta reverse primer were used in the first two PCR rounds, each of which was run for about 10 cycles. Sample barcodes and Illumina adapters were attached in a final 25-cycle PCR using Deep VentR polymerase. Before sequencing, amplicons between 200 and 500 bp were purified from gel using a QIAquick gel extraction kit. The TCRbeta amplicons were sequenced with 250-bp paired-end reads on an Illumina HiSeq 2500. On the authors' methods: Trimmomatic v0.33 was used to quality-trim the reads, and FLASH v1.2.11 was used to merge paired reads so that full CDR3 sequences could be recovered. MiGEC v1.2.1b assigned V, D and J germline segments to the rearranged TCRbeta sequences. Clonotype statistics, along with Shannon-Wiener diversity indices, were calculated using VDJtools v1.0.0. Except for diversity analysis, only each sample's 250 most abundant clonotypes were used in subsequent analyses to reduce sampling bias. In-frame beta chains were kept once TCRdb had trimmed the public reads at Q25 with fastp and called clones with MiXCR. Each entry merges the rows of one CDR3 protein and shows their most common DNA and genes. V and J calls and clone size were set by TCRdb, not the authors. Within this sample are 40,000 to 50,000 distinct CDR3 sequences, with around 79% of them counted one time only. The top ten clonotypes cover about a quarter of the sample.

Without any cell sorting, total RNA and DNA were co-extracted from approximately 20-30 mg of bulk tissue using the AllPrep DNA/RNA mini kit. About 5 patients with histopathologically diagnosed primary liver carcinoma underwent surgical resection in China between late 2015 and 2016. At the time of sampling, the patients had chronic HBV infection and had not received any treatment. Five spatially separated regions were sampled per tumor: superior, inferior, left-lateral and right-lateral poles, plus the tumor centre. Histological examination found more than 75% viable tumor cells in every tumor sample. Pieces of fresh tumor and adjacent tissue were cut in half, with one half kept in RNAlater at -80 degrees C and the other half sent for histology. V loses 4 bases, J loses 1 base, and the germline ends lie 8 bases apart. The CDR3 has 14 amino acids, counting the end cysteine and phenylalanine. Left in the record is the CDR3 DNA by itself, 42 bases read in frame from the first base. Sequences SQVTM (CDR1) and ANQGSEA (CDR2) are obtained from the germline V gene.

This clonotype was observed many times. Its antigen specificity is not known. One base away there is no much larger clone; base qualities are not given. Input material: liver tumor tissue from sampling region 3. According to the study, the label for this sample's cell subset or site signals: tumor region T3, left-lateral pole. The sequence came from a man aged 35-49 years with primary liver carcinoma and hepatitis B virus infection. This chain joins TRBV29-1 to TRBJ2-6; the D gene assignment is ambiguous. The DNA reads TGCAGCGTTGTCGAAGCTTCTGGGGCCAACGTCCTGACTTTC. Its coded protein is CSVVEASGANVLTF.